This T cell receptor (beta chain) is from a study of blood T cell repertoires in COVID-19. Study-wide context: Some COVID-19 samples were acute and others convalescent; all came from the United States, Italy and Spain. PBMCs, B-cell-depleted T cells, or T cells provided the cDNA or gDNA that made up the material.

In the original processing: How many nucleated cells were present was estimated from reference gene primer amplification. Produced via immunoSEQ multiplex PCR; TCRdb's table is partial and in-frame only. The DNA gave D and trimming, while V, J and clone size come from that table. Of some 67,000 clones listed, nearly 80% are singletons. This CDR3 contains 16 residues. Germline V gene sequence: CDR1 SGHRS, CDR2 YFSETQ. J gave up 2 bases and V 4 bases, and 6 bases lay outside the gene matches. The material sequenced was peripheral blood. This TCR was recovered from a woman aged 60-75 years with acute or convalescent COVID-19. V gene TRBV5-1 combines with J gene TRBJ2-6, with 7 nucleotides matching TRBD1. The CDR3 reads CASSPQGVTGANVLTF. The DNA of the CDR3 is TGCGCCAGCAGCCCGCAGGGGGTAACTGGGGCCAACGTCCTGACTTTC.